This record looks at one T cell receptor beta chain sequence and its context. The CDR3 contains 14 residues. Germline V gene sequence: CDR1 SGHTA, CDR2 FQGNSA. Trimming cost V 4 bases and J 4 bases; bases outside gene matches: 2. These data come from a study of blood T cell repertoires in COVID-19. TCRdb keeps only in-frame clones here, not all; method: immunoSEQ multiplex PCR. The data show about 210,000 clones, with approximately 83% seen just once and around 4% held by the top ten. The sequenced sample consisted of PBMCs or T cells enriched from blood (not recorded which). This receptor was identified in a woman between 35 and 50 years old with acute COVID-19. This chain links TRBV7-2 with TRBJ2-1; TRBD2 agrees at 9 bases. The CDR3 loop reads CASSSGLAYNEQFF. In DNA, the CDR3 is TGTGCCAGCAGCTCGGGACTAGCTTACAATGAGCAGTTCTTC.